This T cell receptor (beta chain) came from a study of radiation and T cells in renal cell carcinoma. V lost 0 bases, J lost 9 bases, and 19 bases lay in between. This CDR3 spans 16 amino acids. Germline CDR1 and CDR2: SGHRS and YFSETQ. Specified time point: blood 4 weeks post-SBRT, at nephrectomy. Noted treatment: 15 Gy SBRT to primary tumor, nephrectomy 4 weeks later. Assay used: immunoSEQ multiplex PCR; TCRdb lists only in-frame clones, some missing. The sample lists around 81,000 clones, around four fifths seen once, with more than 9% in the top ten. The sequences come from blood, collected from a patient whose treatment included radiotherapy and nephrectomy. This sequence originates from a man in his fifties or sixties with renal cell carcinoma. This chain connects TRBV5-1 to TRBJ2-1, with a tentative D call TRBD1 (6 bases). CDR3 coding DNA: TGCGCCAGCAGCTTGGTGGGCACACGACAGGCGAGTGAGCAGTTCTTC. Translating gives CASSLVGTRQASEQFF.